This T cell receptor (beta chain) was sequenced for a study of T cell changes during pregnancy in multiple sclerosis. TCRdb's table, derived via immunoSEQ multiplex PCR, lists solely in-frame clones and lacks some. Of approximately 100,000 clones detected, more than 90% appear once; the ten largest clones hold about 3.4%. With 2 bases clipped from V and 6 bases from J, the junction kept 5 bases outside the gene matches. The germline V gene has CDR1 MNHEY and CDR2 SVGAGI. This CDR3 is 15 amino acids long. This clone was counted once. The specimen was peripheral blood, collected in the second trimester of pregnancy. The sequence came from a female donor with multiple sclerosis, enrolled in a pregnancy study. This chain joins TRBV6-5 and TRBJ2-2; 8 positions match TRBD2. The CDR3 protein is CASSYGGLVAGELFF. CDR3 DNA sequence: TGTGCCAGCAGTTACGGGGGACTAGTGGCCGGGGAGCTGTTTTTT.